This is a list of T cell receptor beta chains from one sample in a study of blood T cell repertoires in COVID-19. Libraries were prepared by immunoSEQ multiplex PCR; TCRdb keeps only in-frame clonotypes and omits some of them. The sample has roughly 26,000 clones, around 92% seen once. Sequencing input: peripheral blood. The receptors here all came from a human donor in a cohort sampled during active COVID-19. The CDR3 runs from the conserved cysteine through the conserved F or W. D genes are given only for firm matches. Expanded clones are given a class, and other clones once, few, many or no size at all.

v_gene	abundance	d_gene	j_gene	CDR3aa	CDR3nt
TRBV18	.	.	TRBJ2-2	CASSSDRIPGELFF	TGTGCCAGCTCATCAGACAGGATCCCCGGGGAGCTGTTTTTT
TRBV5-5	.	.	TRBJ1-2	CASTRSGVKDGYTF	TGTGCCAGCACAAGGTCAGGGGTGAAGGATGGCTACACCTTC
TRBV7-9	.	TRBD1	TRBJ2-3	CASSLGTRGDTQYF	TGTGCCAGCAGCTTAGGGACCAGGGGGGATACGCAGTATTTT
TRBV5-1	.	TRBD2	TRBJ2-3	CASSFFPKAGGRGTDTQYF	TGCGCCAGCAGCTTCTTCCCGAAAGCGGGGGGCCGTGGCACAGATACGCAGTATTTT
TRBV15	.	.	TRBJ1-4	CATSQGATNEKLFF	TGTGCCACCAGCCAGGGTGCAACTAATGAAAAACTGTTTTTT
TRBV6-1	.	TRBD1	TRBJ1-6	CASSETGVGSPLHF	TGTGCCAGCAGTGAAACAGGGGTTGGTTCACCCCTCCACTTT
TRBV2	.	.	TRBJ2-5	CASSVELDQETQYF	TGTGCCAGCAGTGTGGAGTTAGACCAAGAGACCCAGTACTTC
TRBV10-3	.	.	TRBJ2-5	CAISAGGVGQETQYF	TGTGCCATCAGTGCCGGCGGGGTAGGGCAAGAGACCCAGTACTTC
TRBV2	.	TRBD2	TRBJ2-7	CASIGAGGAYEQYF	TGTGCCAGCATTGGGGCTGGGGGGGCCTACGAGCAGTACTTC
TRBV3-1/TRBV3-2	.	TRBD1	TRBJ2-4	CASRQGDGIQYF	TGTGCCAGTCGACAGGGCGATGGCATTCAGTACTTC
TRBV5-4	.	TRBD1	TRBJ1-4	CASSIGQGHHEKLFF	TGTGCCAGCAGCATTGGACAGGGGCACCATGAAAAACTGTTTTTT
TRBV3-1/TRBV3-2	.	.	TRBJ1-6	CASSPRGGNSPLHF	TGTGCCAGCAGCCCCCGGGGGGGTAATTCACCCCTCCACTTT
TRBV7-2	.	TRBD2	TRBJ2-7	CASSPDVAGGRNEQYF	TGTGCCAGCAGTCCCGACGTAGCGGGGGGGCGCAACGAGCAGTACTTC
TRBV7-9	.	TRBD1	TRBJ2-2	CASSSQGDTGELFF	TGTGCCAGCAGCTCACAGGGGGACACCGGGGAGCTGTTTTTT
TRBV28	.	.	TRBJ1-2	CASRTPREDGYTF	TGTGCCAGCAGGACACCGAGGGAGGATGGCTACACCTTC
TRBV4-1	.	.	TRBJ2-7	CASSQAGEQYF	TGCGCCAGCAGCCAAGCGGGCGAGCAGTACTTC
TRBV9	.	TRBD2	TRBJ2-1	CASTPHGPPGLAGGGGDNEQFF	TGTGCCAGCACCCCCCACGGGCCACCGGGACTAGCGGGGGGGGGAGGGGACAATGAGCAGTTCTTC
TRBV5-6	once	.	TRBJ2-3	CASSLRLAGTDTQYF	TGTGCCAGCAGCTTGCGGTTAGCGGGCACAGATACGCAGTATTTT
TRBV4-1	.	TRBD1	TRBJ2-2	CASRGQGLTGELFF	TGCGCCAGCAGGGGACAGGGGCTCACCGGGGAGCTGTTTTTT
TRBV12-3/TRBV12-4	once	.	TRBJ1-2	CASSLDRRGYTF	TGTGCCAGCAGTTTAGATCGCAGAGGCTACACCTTC
TRBV6-4	.	TRBD1	TRBJ1-1	CASSGSVRGAKGDTEAFF	TGTGCCAGCAGTGGTTCGGTCAGGGGGGCAAAAGGGGACACTGAAGCTTTCTTT
TRBV6-1	.	.	TRBJ2-3	CASSEGLLTDTQYF	TGTGCCAGCAGTGAAGGGCTTCTTACAGATACGCAGTATTTT